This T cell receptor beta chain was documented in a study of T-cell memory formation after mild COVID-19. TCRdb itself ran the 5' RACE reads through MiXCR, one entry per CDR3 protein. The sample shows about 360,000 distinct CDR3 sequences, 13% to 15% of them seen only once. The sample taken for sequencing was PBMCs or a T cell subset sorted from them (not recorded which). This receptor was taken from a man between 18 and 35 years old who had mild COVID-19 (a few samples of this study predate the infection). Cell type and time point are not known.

The CDR3 loop is CASSLGLAATGELFF. For the CDR3, the DNA is TGTGCCAGCAGCCTGGGACTAGCGGCCACCGGGGAGCTGTTTTTT. The genes are TRBV7-8 and TRBJ2-2, with 11 nucleotides matching TRBD2. Trimming cost V 5 bases and J 4 bases; bases outside gene matches: 3. Germline V gene data show CDR1 as SGHVS and CDR2 as FQNEAQ. The CDR3 is made up of 15 amino acids.